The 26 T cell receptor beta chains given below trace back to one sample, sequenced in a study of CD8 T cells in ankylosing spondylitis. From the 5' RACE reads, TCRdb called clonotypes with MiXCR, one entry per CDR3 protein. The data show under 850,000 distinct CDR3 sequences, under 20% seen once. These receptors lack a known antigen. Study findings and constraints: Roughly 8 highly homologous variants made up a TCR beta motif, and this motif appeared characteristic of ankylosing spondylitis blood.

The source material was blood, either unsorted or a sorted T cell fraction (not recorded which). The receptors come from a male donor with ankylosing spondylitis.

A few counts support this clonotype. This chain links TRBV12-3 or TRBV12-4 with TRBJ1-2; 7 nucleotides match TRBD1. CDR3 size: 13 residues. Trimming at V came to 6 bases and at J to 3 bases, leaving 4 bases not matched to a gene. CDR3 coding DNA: TGTGCCAGCAGGGGAACAGGGGACTATGGCTACACCTTC. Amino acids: CASRGTGDYGYTF.

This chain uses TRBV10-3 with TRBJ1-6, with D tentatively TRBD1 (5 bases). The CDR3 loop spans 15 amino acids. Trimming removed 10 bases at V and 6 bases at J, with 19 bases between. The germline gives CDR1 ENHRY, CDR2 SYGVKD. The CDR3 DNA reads TGTGCCACCAACGGGGAGGGGCGGATTAATTCACCCCTCCACTTT. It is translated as CATNGEGRINSPLHF.

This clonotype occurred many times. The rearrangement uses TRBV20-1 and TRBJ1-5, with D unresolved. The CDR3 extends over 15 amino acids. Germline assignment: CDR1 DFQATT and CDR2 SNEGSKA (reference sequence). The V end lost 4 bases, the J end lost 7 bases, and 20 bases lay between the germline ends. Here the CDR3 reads CSAKRSSEPGQPQHF. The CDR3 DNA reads TGCAGTGCTAAGCGGTCCTCCGAACCTGGGCAGCCCCAGCATTTT.

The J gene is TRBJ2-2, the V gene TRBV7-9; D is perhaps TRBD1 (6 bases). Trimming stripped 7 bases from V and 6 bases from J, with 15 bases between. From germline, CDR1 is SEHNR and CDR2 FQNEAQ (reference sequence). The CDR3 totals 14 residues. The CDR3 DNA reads TGTGCCAGCACCGCAGCGGCAGGGGCCGGGGAGCTGTTTTTT. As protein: CASTAAAGAGELFF.

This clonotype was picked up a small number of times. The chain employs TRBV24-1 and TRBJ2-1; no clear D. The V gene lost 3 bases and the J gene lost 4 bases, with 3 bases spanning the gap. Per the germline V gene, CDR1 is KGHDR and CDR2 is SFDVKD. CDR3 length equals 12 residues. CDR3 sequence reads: CATSDDYNEQFF. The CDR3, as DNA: TGTGCCACCAGTGATGATTACAATGAGCAGTTCTTC.

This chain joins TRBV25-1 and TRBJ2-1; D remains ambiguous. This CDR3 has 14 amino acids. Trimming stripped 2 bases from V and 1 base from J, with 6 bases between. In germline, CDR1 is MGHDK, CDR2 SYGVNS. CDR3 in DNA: TGTGCCAGCAGTGAAGCGTGGTCCTACAATGAGCAGTTCTTC. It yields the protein CASSEAWSYNEQFF. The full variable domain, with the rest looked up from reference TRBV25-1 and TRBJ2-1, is EADIYQTPRYLVIGTGKKITLECSQTMGHDKMYWYQQDPGMELHLIHYSYGVNSTEKGDLSSESTVSRIRTEHFPLTLESARPSHTSQYLCASSEAWSYNEQFFGPGTRLTVL.

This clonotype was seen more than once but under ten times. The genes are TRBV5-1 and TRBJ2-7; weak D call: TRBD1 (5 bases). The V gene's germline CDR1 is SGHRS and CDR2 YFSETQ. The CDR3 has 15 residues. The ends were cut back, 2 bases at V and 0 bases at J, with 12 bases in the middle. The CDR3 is CASSLSRANSYEQYF. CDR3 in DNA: TGCGCCAGCAGCTTATCCAGGGCCAACTCCTACGAGCAGTACTTC.

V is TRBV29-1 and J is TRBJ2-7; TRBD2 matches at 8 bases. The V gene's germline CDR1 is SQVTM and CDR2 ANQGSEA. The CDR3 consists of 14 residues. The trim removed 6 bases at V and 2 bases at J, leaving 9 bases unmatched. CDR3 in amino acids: CSVRTSGSTYEQYF. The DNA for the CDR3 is TGCAGCGTAAGAACTAGCGGCAGTACCTACGAGCAGTACTTC.

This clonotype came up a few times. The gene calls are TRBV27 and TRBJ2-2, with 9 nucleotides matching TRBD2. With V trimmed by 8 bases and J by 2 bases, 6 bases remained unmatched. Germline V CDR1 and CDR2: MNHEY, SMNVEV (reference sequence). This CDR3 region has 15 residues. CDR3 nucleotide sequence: TGTGCCAGCCGCCGCGGGGGGGTTAACACCGGGGAGCTGTTTTTT. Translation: CASRRGGVNTGELFF.

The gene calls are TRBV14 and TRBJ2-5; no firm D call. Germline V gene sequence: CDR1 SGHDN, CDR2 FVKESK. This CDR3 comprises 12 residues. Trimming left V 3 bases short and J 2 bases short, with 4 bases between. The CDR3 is CASSQVQETQYF. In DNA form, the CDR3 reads TGTGCCAGCAGCCAGGTTCAAGAGACCCAGTACTTC.

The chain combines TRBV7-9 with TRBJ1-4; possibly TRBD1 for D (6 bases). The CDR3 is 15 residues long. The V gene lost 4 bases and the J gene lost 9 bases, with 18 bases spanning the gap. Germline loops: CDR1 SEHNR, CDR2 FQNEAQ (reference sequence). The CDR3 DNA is TGTGCCAGCAGCTCTGGCGGGGGGGGCGGTAAAAAACTGTTTTTT. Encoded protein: CASSSGGGGGKKLFF.

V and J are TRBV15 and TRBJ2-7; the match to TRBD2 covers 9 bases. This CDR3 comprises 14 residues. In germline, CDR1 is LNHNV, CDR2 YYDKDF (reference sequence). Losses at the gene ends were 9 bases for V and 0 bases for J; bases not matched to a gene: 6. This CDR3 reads CATGAGGSSYEQYF. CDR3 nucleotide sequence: TGTGCCACTGGAGCGGGGGGCAGCTCCTACGAGCAGTACTTC.

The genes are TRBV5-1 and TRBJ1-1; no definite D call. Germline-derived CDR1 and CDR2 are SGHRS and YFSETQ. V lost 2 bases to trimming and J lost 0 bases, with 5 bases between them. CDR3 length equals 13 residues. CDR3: CASSFQLNTEAFF. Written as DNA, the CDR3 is TGCGCCAGCAGCTTCCAGTTGAACACTGAAGCTTTCTTT. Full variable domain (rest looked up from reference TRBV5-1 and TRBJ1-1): KAGVTQTPRYLIKTRGQQVTLSCSPISGHRSVSWYQQTPGQGLQFLFEYFSETQRNKGNFPGRFSGRQFSNSRSEMNVSTLELGDSALYLCASSFQLNTEAFFGQGTRLTVV.

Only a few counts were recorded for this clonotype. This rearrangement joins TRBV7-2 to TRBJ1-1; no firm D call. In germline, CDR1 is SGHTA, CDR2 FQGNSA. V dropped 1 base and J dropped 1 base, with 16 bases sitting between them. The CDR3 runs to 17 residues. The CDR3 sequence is CASSLGWEFGQNTEAFF. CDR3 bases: TGTGCCAGCAGCTTAGGTTGGGAATTTGGGCAGAACACTGAAGCTTTCTTT.

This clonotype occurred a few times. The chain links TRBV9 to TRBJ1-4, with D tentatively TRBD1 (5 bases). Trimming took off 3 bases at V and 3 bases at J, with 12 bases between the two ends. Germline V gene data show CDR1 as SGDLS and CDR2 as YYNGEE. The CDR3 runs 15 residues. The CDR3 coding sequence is TGTGCCAGCAGCGAGGGGACCAGCCCTAATGAAAAACTGTTTTTT. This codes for CASSEGTSPNEKLFF.

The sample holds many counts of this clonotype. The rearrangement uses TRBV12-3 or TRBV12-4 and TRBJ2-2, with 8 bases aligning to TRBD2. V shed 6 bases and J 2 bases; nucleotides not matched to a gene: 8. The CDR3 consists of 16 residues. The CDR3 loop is CASRTAGAINTGELFF. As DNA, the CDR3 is TGTGCCAGCAGAACAGCGGGAGCGATAAACACCGGGGAGCTGTTTTTT.

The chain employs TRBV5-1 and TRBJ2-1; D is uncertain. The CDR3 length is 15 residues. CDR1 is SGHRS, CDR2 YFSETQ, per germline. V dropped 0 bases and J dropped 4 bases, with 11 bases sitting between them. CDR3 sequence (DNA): TGCGCCAGCAGCTTGGGCCAAACCCCTTACAATGAGCAGTTCTTC. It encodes CASSLGQTPYNEQFF.

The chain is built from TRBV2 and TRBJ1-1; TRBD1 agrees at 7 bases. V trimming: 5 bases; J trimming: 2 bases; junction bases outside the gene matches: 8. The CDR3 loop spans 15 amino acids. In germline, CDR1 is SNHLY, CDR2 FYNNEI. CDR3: CASSRNRDSNTEAFF. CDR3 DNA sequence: TGTGCCAGCAGTCGAAACCGGGACAGTAACACTGAAGCTTTCTTT.

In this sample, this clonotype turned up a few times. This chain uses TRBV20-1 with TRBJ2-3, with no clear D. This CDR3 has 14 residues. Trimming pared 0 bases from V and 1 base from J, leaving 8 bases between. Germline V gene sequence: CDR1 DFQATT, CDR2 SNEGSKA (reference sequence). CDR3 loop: CSARDGVGTDTQYF. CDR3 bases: TGCAGTGCTAGAGATGGGGTGGGCACAGATACGCAGTATTTT.

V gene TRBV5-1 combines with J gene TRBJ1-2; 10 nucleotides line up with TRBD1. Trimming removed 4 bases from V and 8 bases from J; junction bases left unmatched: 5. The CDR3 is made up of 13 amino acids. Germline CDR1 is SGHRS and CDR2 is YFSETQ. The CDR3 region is CASSVGQGSGYTF. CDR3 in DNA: TGCGCCAGCAGCGTGGGACAGGGGAGCGGCTACACCTTC.

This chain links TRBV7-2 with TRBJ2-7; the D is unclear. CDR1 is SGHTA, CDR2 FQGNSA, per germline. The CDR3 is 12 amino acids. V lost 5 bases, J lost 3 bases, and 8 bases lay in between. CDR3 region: CASSLEIYEQYF. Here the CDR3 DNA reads TGTGCCAGCAGCCTTGAAATCTACGAGCAGTACTTC.

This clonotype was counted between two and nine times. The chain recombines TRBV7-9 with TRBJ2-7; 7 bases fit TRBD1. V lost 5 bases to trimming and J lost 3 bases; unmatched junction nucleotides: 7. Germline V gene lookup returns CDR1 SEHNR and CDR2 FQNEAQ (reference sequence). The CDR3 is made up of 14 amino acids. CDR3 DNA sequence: TGTGCCAGCAGCGTCAGCTACAGGGGCTACGAGCAGTACTTC. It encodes CASSVSYRGYEQYF.

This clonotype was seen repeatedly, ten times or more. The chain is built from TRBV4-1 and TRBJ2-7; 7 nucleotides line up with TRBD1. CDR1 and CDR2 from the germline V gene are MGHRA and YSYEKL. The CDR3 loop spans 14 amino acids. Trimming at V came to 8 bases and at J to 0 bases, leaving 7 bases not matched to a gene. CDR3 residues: CASRGQDASYEQYF. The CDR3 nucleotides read TGCGCCAGCCGAGGACAGGATGCCTCCTACGAGCAGTACTTC.

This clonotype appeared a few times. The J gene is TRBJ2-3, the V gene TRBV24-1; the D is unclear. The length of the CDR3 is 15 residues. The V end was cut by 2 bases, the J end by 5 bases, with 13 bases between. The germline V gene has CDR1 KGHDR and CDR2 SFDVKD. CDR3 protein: CATSDSLVAGDTQYF. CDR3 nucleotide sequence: TGTGCCACCAGTGATTCCCTCGTAGCTGGAGATACGCAGTATTTT.

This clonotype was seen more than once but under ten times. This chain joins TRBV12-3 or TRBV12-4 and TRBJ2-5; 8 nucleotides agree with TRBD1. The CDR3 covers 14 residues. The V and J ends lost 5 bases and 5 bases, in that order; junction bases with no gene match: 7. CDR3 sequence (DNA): TGTGCCAGCAGTCGGACAGGGTCGGTTGAGACCCAGTACTTC. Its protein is CASSRTGSVETQYF.

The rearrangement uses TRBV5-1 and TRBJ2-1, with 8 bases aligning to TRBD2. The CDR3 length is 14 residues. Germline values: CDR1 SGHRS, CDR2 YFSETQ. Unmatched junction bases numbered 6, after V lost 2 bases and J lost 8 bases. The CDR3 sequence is CASSFAGGWDEQFF. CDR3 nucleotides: TGCGCCAGCAGCTTTGCGGGAGGCTGGGATGAGCAGTTCTTC. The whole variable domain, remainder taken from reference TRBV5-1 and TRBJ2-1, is KAGVTQTPRYLIKTRGQQVTLSCSPISGHRSVSWYQQTPGQGLQFLFEYFSETQRNKGNFPGRFSGRQFSNSRSEMNVSTLELGDSALYLCASSFAGGWDEQFFGPGTRLTVL.